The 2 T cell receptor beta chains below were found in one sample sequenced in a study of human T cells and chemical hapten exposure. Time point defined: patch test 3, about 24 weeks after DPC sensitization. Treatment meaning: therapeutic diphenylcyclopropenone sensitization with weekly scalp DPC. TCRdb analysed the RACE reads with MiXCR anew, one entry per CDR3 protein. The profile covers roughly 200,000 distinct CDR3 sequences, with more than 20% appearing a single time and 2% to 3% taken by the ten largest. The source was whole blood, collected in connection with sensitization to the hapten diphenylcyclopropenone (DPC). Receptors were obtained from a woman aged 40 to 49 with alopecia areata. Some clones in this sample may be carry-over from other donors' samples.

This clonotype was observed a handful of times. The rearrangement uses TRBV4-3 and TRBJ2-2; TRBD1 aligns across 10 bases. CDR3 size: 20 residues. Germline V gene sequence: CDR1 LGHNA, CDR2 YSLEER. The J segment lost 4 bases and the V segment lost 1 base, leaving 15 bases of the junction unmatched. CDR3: CASSQAPAGQGIVSTGELFF. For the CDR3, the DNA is TGCGCCAGCAGCCAAGCTCCCGCGGGACAGGGGATTGTAAGCACCGGGGAGCTGTTTTTT.

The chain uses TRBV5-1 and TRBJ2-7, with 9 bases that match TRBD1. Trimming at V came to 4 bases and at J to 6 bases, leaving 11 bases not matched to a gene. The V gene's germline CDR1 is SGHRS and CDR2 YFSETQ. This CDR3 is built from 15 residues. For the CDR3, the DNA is TGCGCCAGCAGCCCCGGTCGGGGACAGGGTCCCGAGCAGTACTTC. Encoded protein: CASSPGRGQGPEQYF.